The sequence of this T cell receptor beta chain was determined in a study of blood T cell repertoires in COVID-19. Across the whole study: Sources were T cells, B-cell-depleted T cells, or PBMCs; the material itself was cDNA or gDNA.

TCRdb's copy holds only in-frame clones and misses some; the assay was immunoSEQ multiplex PCR. The repertoire has roughly 190,000 clones, more than 65% of them found once; the top ten carry about 17%. The CDR3 extends over 12 amino acids. CDR1 SNHLY and CDR2 FYNNEI come from the germline V gene. Trimming left V 9 bases short and J 3 bases short, with 11 bases between. The gene calls are TRBV2 and TRBJ1-2; D gene ambiguous. This sequence originates from a woman aged 50 to 60 with acute COVID-19. Sequences were obtained from PBMCs or T cells enriched from blood (not recorded which). The CDR3 DNA reads TGTGCCAGTTCGCCGGGAGACTATGGCTACACCTTC. Residues: CASSPGDYGYTF. Drawing the rest from reference TRBV2 and TRBJ1-2, the complete variable domain is EPEVTQTPSHQVTQMGQEVILRCVPISNHLYFYWYRQILGQKVEFLVSFYNNEISEKSEIFDDQFSVERPDGSNFTLKIRSTKLEDSAMYFCASSPGDYGYTFGSGTRLTVV.